This TCR beta chain derives from a study of T cells in localized non-small cell lung cancer. General study points: Clonality of T cells reached its maximum in uninvolved adjacent lung, surpassing tumor. Higher blood T cell density tracked longer overall survival. Analysis by sequencing included only one tumor region, so heterogeneity remains possible. In adjacent lung appeared a median 57 of the top 100 tumor clones.

Clones were read by immunoSEQ multiplex PCR, and TCRdb kept only the in-frame ones, dropping some. The table has fewer than 45,000 clones, 85% to 90% seen once; the top ten hold roughly 7.7%. V dropped 7 bases and J dropped 3 bases, with 3 bases sitting between them. The CDR3 runs 10 residues. Germline loops: CDR1 LNHDA, CDR2 SQIVND (reference sequence). Note on this clone: Its antigen is unknown.

V and J are TRBV19 and TRBJ1-2; D is undetermined. The clonotype comes from a woman aged 18-50 years with stage III lung adenocarcinoma. The starting material was peripheral blood, obtained before any cancer treatment. CDR3 DNA: TGTGCCAGTAACTACTATGGCTACACCTTC. It yields the protein CASNYYGYTF.